The rows below give T cell receptor beta chains drawn from one sample of a study of blood T cell repertoires in COVID-19. Libraries were prepared by immunoSEQ multiplex PCR; TCRdb keeps only in-frame clonotypes and omits some of them. The data contain roughly 480,000 clones, roughly nine tenths of them singletons. Input material: peripheral blood. These receptors were taken from a man aged 18 to 29 with COVID-19, enrolled during active disease. The CDR3 runs from the conserved cysteine through the conserved F or W. D genes are given only for firm matches. The listing skips clone size in some rows; elsewhere it reads once, few, many or a size class.

j_call v_call cdr3_length d_call clone_size cdr3_nt cdr3_aa
TRBJ2-4 TRBV7-8 12 - - TGTGCCAGCAGCTTGTTCAGGGACATTCAGTACTTC CASSLFRDIQYF
TRBJ2-3 TRBV6-1 14 - once TGTGCCAGCAGTGTTGGGCCCCAGGGGGATACGCAGTATTTT CASSVGPQGDTQYF
TRBJ2-7 TRBV18 13 TRBD1 - TGTGCCAGCTCAGCAGGGGGCCGCTACGAGCAGTACTTC CASSAGGRYEQYF
TRBJ2-2 TRBV5-1 16 TRBD2 - TGCGCCAGCAGCTTGTGGCTAGCGGGGGACACCGGGGAGCTGTTTTTT CASSLWLAGDTGELFF
TRBJ2-7 TRBV6-5 14 - - TGTGCCAGCAGTAGAGATCCGGACTACTACGAGCAGTACTTC CASSRDPDYYEQYF
TRBJ2-7 TRBV5-6 14 - - TGTGCCAGCAGCTTCAGGCTCAGCCCCCTCGAGCAGTACTTC CASSFRLSPLEQYF
TRBJ2-7 TRBV30 12 - - TGTGCCTGGAGTGTCGTGGGCCTCGAGCAGTACTTC CAWSVVGLEQYF
TRBJ2-3 TRBV7-2 13 - - TGTGCCAGCAGCGGGGCGGTCACGGATACGCAGTATTTT CASSGAVTDTQYF
TRBJ1-1 TRBV7-8 15 - - TGTGCCAGCAGCTTAGTTGGAGGGGCGGTCACTGAAGCTTTCTTT CASSLVGGAVTEAFF
TRBJ1-2 TRBV4-2 15 TRBD1 few TGTGCCAGCAGCCAGTCTACAGGGGAAACCTATGGCTACACCTTC CASSQSTGETYGYTF
TRBJ2-7 TRBV30 14 - once TGTGCCTGGAGTGTACTTGGCGGGATTGACGAGCAGTACTTC CAWSVLGGIDEQYF
TRBJ1-1 TRBV5-5 15 - - TGTGCCAGCAGCCCACCGACAGGTTTGAACACTGAAGCTTTCTTT CASSPPTGLNTEAFF
TRBJ2-5 TRBV5-1 15 TRBD2 once TGCGCCAGCAGCTTGTCTAGCGGGGATCAAGAGACCCAGTACTTC CASSLSSGDQETQYF
TRBJ2-7 TRBV10-3 15 TRBD1 - TGTGCCATCAGGGAACCGGGACAGGGTTCGAGGGAGCAGTACTTC CAIREPGQGSREQYF
TRBJ2-7 TRBV7-2 15 - - TGTGCCAGCAGCTTATACCCGTCCCTGAGACAGGAGCAGTACTTC CASSLYPSLRQEQYF
TRBJ1-6 TRBV27 16 - - TGTGCCAGCAGTTCCGCCCGACGGGGATATAATTCACCCCTCCACTTT CASSSARRGYNSPLHF
TRBJ1-2 TRBV3-1/TRBV3-2 14 - - TGTGCCAGCAGCCAAGATGTAACTGCGGAGGGCTACACCTTC CASSQDVTAEGYTF
TRBJ1-5 TRBV10-2 15 - - TGCGCCAGCAGTGTAAAGAGACAGGCTAATCAGCCCCAGCATTTT CASSVKRQANQPQHF
TRBJ2-3 TRBV2 14 TRBD1 - TGTGCCGGGTCCGGGACAGGGGGGTCAGATACGCAGTATTTT CAGSGTGGSDTQYF
TRBJ2-1 TRBV3-1/TRBV3-2 16 TRBD2 - TGTGCCAGCAGCCAAGAAGGGACTAGCGCATACAATGAGCAGTTCTTC CASSQEGTSAYNEQFF
TRBJ1-2 TRBV7-9 16 - - TGTGCCAGCAGCCCGCAGCCCGACAGCCCGAGCTATGGCTACACCTTC CASSPQPDSPSYGYTF
TRBJ2-7 TRBV27 20 TRBD1 - TGTGCCAGCAGTTTCCGGGACAGGGGGGCACAGTATCCTAACTCCTACGAGCAGTACTTC CASSFRDRGAQYPNSYEQYF
TRBJ1-5 TRBV12-5 16 - - TGTGCTAGTGGGACCGGGTGGGGGAGGTTCAATCAGCCCCAGCATTTT CASGTGWGRFNQPQHF
TRBJ2-3 TRBV18 17 - - TGTGCCAGCTCACTTACCCCGATTCGGGGTGGGGCAGATACGCAGTATTTT CASSLTPIRGGADTQYF
TRBJ2-7 TRBV2 14 TRBD1 - TGTGCCAGCACAGAGACAGGGCATAACTACGAGCAGTACTTC CASTETGHNYEQYF
TRBJ2-4 TRBV5-4 16 TRBD2 once TGTGCCAGCAGCACCGGGACTAGCCGCAACAAAAACATTCAGTACTTC CASSTGTSRNKNIQYF
TRBJ1-1 TRBV24-1 13 TRBD1 - TGTGCCACCAGTGAACCAGGGGGCACTGAAGCTTTCTTT CATSEPGGTEAFF
TRBJ2-3 TRBV7-3 16 - - TGTGCCAGCAGCCCCGACTCCCCCTATAGCACAGATACGCAGTATTTT CASSPDSPYSTDTQYF
TRBJ1-1 TRBV28 14 - few TGTGCCAGCAGGACTGGAGGGGTGAACACTGAAGCTTTCTTT CASRTGGVNTEAFF
TRBJ2-5 TRBV5-5 14 - - TGTGCCAGCAGCTTTATGGCGGGAAGAGAGACCCAGTACTTC CASSFMAGRETQYF
TRBJ2-1 TRBV4-1 18 TRBD2 - TGCGCCAGCAGCCAAGACCCAGGACTAGCGGGGGCGGCCAATGAGCAGTTCTTC CASSQDPGLAGAANEQFF
TRBJ1-4 TRBV2 18 TRBD1 - TGTGCCAGCAGGGACGGGACAGTGGGTTTCCCAACTAATGAAAAACTGTTTTTT CASRDGTVGFPTNEKLFF
TRBJ2-5 TRBV15 18 TRBD2 - TGTGCCACCAGCAGAAGTGTAGGGACTAGCGGACTCCAAGAGACCCAGTACTTC CATSRSVGTSGLQETQYF
TRBJ2-1 TRBV19 16 TRBD1 - TGTGCCAGTAGTATTTCGACAGGGGGGACCTACAATGAGCAGTTCTTC CASSISTGGTYNEQFF
TRBJ2-7 TRBV27 15 TRBD2 - TGTGCCAGCACTTTACGGGGACTAATCCCCTACGAGCAGTACTTC CASTLRGLIPYEQYF
TRBJ2-5 TRBV11-2 17 - - TGTGCCAGCAGCTTATATCCCGACAGCCTGTACCAAGAGACCCAGTACTTC CASSLYPDSLYQETQYF
TRBJ1-3 TRBV4-1 15 - - TGCGCCAGCAGCCAACCGACACGCACCGGAAACACCATATATTTT CASSQPTRTGNTIYF
TRBJ2-6 TRBV6-1 17 - - TGTGCCAGCAGTGAAGCGTTGGTTAGCTCTGGGGCCAACGTCCTGACTTTC CASSEALVSSGANVLTF
TRBJ1-5 TRBV12-5 12 - - TGTGCTAGTGGTTTGGCCGAGGGGCCCCAGCATTTT CASGLAEGPQHF
TRBJ2-7 TRBV5-4 16 TRBD2 - TGTGCCAGCAGCCCTAAATCGGCGGGGGGGTCCTACGAGCAGTACTTC CASSPKSAGGSYEQYF
TRBJ2-1 TRBV24-1 16 - - TGTGCCACCAGTACTTCGACGGGGGACTCCTACAATGAGCAGTTCTTC CATSTSTGDSYNEQFF
TRBJ2-7 TRBV5-5 14 TRBD1 - TGTGCCAGCAGCTTGGACAGGGGTACCTACGAGCAGTACTTC CASSLDRGTYEQYF
TRBJ2-1 TRBV7-2 16 TRBD1 once TGTGCCAGCAGCTTCATCGACAGGGGCCGCAACAATGAGCAGTTCTTC CASSFIDRGRNNEQFF
TRBJ2-5 TRBV5-6 14 TRBD1 - TGTGCCAGCAGCCTCGGGACAGGGGCTTGGACCCAGTACTTC CASSLGTGAWTQYF
TRBJ2-1 TRBV24-1 15 TRBD1 - TGTGCCACCAGTGATTCGTACAGGGGGCAGGGTGAGCAGTTCTTC CATSDSYRGQGEQFF
TRBJ2-1 TRBV24-1 20 TRBD2 few TGTGCCACCAGTGATTCGGGACTAGCGGGAAACTTCTTAATGGGCAATGAGCAGTTCTTC CATSDSGLAGNFLMGNEQFF
TRBJ2-7 TRBV2 16 TRBD1 - TGTGCCAGCATCGAGGGGCGGGGACAGGGGAGCTACGAGCAGTACTTC CASIEGRGQGSYEQYF
TRBJ2-7 TRBV10-1 13 TRBD1 - TGCGCCAGCAGTTCAGACAGGGTGGGCGAGCAGTACTTC CASSSDRVGEQYF
TRBJ1-3 TRBV27 15 - few TGTGCCAGCAGTTTGCGGGGGGCGGGTGGAAACACCATATATTTT CASSLRGAGGNTIYF
TRBJ1-1 TRBV7-8 15 - - TGTGCCAGCAGCTTAGAAGGGACTGGGGGCACTGAAGCTTTCTTT CASSLEGTGGTEAFF
TRBJ2-5 TRBV15 12 - - TGTGCCACCAGTATGGGCGAGAAGACCCAGTACTTC CATSMGEKTQYF
TRBJ2-2 TRBV5-1 14 TRBD1 - TGCGCCAGCAGGAGGGGGCCAAACACCGGGGAGCTGTTTTTT CASRRGPNTGELFF
TRBJ1-1 TRBV19 13 TRBD1 - TGTGCCAGTAGTAGGACAGGGCGGTTCTCGGCTTTCTTT CASSRTGRFSAFF